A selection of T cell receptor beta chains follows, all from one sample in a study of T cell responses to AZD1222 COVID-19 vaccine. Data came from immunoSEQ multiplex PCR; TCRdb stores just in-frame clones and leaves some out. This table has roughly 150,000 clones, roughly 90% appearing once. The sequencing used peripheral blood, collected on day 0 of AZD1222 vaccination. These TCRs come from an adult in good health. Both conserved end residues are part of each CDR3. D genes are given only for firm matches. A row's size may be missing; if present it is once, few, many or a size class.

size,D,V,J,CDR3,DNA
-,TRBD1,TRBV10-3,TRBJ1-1,CAIMGQRNTEAFF,TGTGCCATCATGGGACAGCGGAACACTGAAGCTTTCTTT
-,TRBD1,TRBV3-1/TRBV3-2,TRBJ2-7,CASSLRGQGYEQYF,TGTGCCAGCAGCCTCAGGGGACAGGGCTACGAGCAGTACTTC
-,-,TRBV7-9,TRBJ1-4,CASSPPGGILFF,TGTGCCAGCAGCCCTCCGGGGGGAATCCTGTTTTTT
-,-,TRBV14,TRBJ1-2,CASSPGQLINYGYTF,TGTGCCAGCAGCCCTGGACAGTTAATTAACTATGGCTACACCTTC
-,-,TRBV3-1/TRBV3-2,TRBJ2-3,CASSPPSGTDTQYF,TGTGCCAGCAGCCCGCCCAGCGGAACAGATACGCAGTATTTT
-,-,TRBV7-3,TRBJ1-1,CASSFRQVNTEAFF,TGTGCCAGCAGCTTCCGACAGGTGAACACTGAAGCTTTCTTT
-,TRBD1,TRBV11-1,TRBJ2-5,CASSVQGGQETQYF,TGTGCCAGCAGCGTACAGGGGGGTCAAGAGACCCAGTACTTC
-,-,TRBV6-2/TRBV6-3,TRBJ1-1,CASSSTGNTEAFF,TGTGCCAGCAGTTCTACAGGTAACACTGAAGCTTTCTTT
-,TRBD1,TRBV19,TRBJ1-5,CASSSERGTGGYQPQHF,TGTGCCAGTAGTTCTGAAAGGGGGACAGGGGGCTATCAGCCCCAGCATTTT
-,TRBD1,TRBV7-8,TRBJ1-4,CASSPGGKLFF,TGTGCCAGCAGCCCAGGGGGAAAACTGTTTTTT
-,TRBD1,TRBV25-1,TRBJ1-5,CASRGQGSQPQHF,TGTGCCAGCCGCGGACAGGGAAGTCAGCCCCAGCATTTT
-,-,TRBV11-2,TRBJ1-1,CASSIKQGSEAFF,TGTGCCAGCAGCATAAAACAGGGATCTGAAGCTTTCTTT
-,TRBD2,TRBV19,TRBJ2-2,CASSILYPSGSTTGELFF,TGTGCCAGTAGTATTCTTTATCCTAGCGGGTCTACCACCGGGGAGCTGTTTTTT
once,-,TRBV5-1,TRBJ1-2,CASSLARRGVSYGYTF,TGCGCCAGCAGCTTGGCCCGGAGGGGGGTTTCCTATGGCTACACCTTC
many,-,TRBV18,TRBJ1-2,CASSQVPGRRFYGYTF,TGTGCCAGCTCACAAGTTCCGGGACGGAGATTCTATGGCTACACCTTC
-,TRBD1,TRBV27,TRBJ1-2,CASSSDRGRDGYTF,TGTGCCAGCAGTTCCGACAGGGGGCGGGATGGCTACACCTTC
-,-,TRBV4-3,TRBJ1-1,CASSQEARTEAFF,TGCGCCAGCAGCCAAGAGGCGAGGACTGAAGCTTTCTTT
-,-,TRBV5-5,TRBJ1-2,CASSPRADANYGYTF,TGTGCCAGCAGCCCTAGAGCGGATGCTAACTATGGCTACACCTTC
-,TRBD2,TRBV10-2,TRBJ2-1,CASLSSGSGHEQFF,TGCGCCAGCCTGTCTAGCGGGAGTGGGCATGAGCAGTTCTTC
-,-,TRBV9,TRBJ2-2,CASSGTYTGELFF,TGTGCCAGCAGCGGGACCTACACCGGGGAGCTGTTTTTT
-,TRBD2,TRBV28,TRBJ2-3,CASSPPQRENTDTQYF,TGTGCCAGCAGTCCGCCTCAGCGGGAGAACACAGATACGCAGTATTTT
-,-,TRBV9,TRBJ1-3,CASTPGVTDTIYF,TGTGCCAGCACCCCGGGAGTAACCGACACCATATATTTT
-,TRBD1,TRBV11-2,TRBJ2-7,CASSAGTGILYEQYF,TGTGCCAGCAGCGCAGGGACAGGAATCCTATACGAGCAGTACTTC
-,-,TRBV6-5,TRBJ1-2,CASIKAGLTYGYTF,TGTGCCAGCATCAAGGCGGGACTGACCTATGGCTACACCTTC
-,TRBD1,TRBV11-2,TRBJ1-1,CASRTGGTEAFF,TGTGCCAGCAGAACAGGGGGTACTGAAGCTTTCTTT
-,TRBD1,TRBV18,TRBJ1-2,CASSLISGTVINYGYTF,TGTGCCAGCTCACTTATTTCCGGGACAGTAATTAACTATGGCTACACCTTC
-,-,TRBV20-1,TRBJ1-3,CSASQRNTIYF,TGCAGTGCTTCGCAGAGGAACACCATATATTTT
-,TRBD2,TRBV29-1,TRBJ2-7,CSAEAGETYEQYF,TGCAGCGCAGAAGCGGGAGAGACCTACGAGCAGTACTTC
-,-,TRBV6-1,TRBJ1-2,CASSEQGNYGYTF,TGTGCCAGCAGTGAACAGGGGAACTATGGCTACACCTTC
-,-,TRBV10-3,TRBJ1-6,CAISTNDRPYSPLHF,TGTGCCATCAGTACGAACGACAGACCCTATTCACCCCTCCACTTT
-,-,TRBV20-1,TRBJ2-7,CSASVQLSYEQYF,TGCAGTGCTAGTGTCCAATTGAGCTACGAGCAGTACTTC
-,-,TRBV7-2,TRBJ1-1,CASSPTGAGWTNTEAFF,TGTGCCAGCAGCCCAACCGGGGCAGGTTGGACGAACACTGAAGCTTTCTTT
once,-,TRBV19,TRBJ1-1,CASTPTVATEAFF,TGTGCCAGTACCCCCACCGTGGCAACTGAAGCTTTCTTT
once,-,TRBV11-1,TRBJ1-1,CASRKSGDEAFF,TGTGCCAGCAGGAAAAGCGGGGACGAAGCTTTCTTT
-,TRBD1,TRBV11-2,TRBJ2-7,CASSSGQGATYEQYF,TGTGCCAGCAGCTCCGGACAGGGGGCGACCTACGAGCAGTACTTC
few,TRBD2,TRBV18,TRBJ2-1,CASAVTGLAGGLHNEQFF,TGTGCCAGCGCGGTAACCGGACTAGCGGGAGGGCTGCACAATGAGCAGTTCTTC
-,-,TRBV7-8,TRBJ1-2,CASSSREGYGFDGYTF,TGTGCCAGCAGCTCTCGGGAGGGCTATGGATTTGATGGCTACACCTTC
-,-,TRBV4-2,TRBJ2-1,CASSQMGHFSSYNEQFF,TGTGCCAGCAGCCAAATGGGGCACTTTAGCTCCTACAATGAGCAGTTCTTC
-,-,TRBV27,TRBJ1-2,CASSLWEGHGYTF,TGTGCCAGCAGTTTATGGGAGGGTCACGGCTACACCTTC
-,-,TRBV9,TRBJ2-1,CASSPRSRYNEQFF,TGTGCCAGCAGCCCACGTTCCCGCTACAATGAGCAGTTCTTC